A selection of T cell receptor beta chains follows, all from one sample in a study of blood T cell repertoires in COVID-19. Libraries were prepared by immunoSEQ multiplex PCR; TCRdb keeps only in-frame clonotypes and omits some of them. The data show 200,000 to 250,000 clones, with 85% to 90% seen just once and roughly 15% held by the top ten. Sequencing was carried out using PBMCs or T cells enriched from blood (not recorded which). These receptors were taken from a woman between 45 and 60 years old with acute COVID-19. The CDR3 runs from the conserved cysteine through the conserved F or W. A D gene is named only where the DNA matches it firmly. Only part of the rows carry a size: once, few, many, or a class if the clone is expanded.

length,D,J,V,size,CDR3,DNA
19,TRBD1,TRBJ2-7,TRBV19,-,CASSIRGGQGSAGAYEQYF,TGTGCCAGTAGTATACGAGGGGGACAGGGTTCGGCTGGGGCCTACGAGCAGTACTTC
14,TRBD1,TRBJ1-5,TRBV28,-,CASSSGQGNQPQHF,TGTGCCAGCAGTAGTGGACAGGGCAATCAGCCCCAGCATTTT
16,-,TRBJ2-7,TRBV3-1/TRBV3-2,once,CASSQVPGIGPYEQYF,TGTGCCAGCAGCCAAGTTCCAGGGATCGGCCCCTACGAGCAGTACTTC
17,TRBD1,TRBJ2-3,TRBV7-8,-,CASSPPGQGISTDTQYF,TGTGCCAGCAGCCCCCCTGGACAGGGGATAAGCACAGATACGCAGTATTTT
13,-,TRBJ2-7,TRBV7-8,-,CASSGTLGYEQYF,TGTGCCAGCAGCGGGACTCTCGGCTACGAGCAGTACTTC
12,TRBD1,TRBJ1-1,TRBV6-2/TRBV6-3,-,CASSPQTGKAFF,TGTGCCAGCAGCCCCCAGACAGGGAAAGCTTTCTTT
20,TRBD2,TRBJ2-1,TRBV4-2,once,CASSQEAAGGPWREYLEQFF,TGTGCCAGCAGCCAAGAGGCGGCGGGTGGGCCCTGGCGGGAGTACCTTGAGCAGTTCTTC
13,TRBD1,TRBJ2-7,TRBV6-5,-,CASSQTGSYEQYF,TGTGCCAGCAGTCAGACAGGGTCCTACGAGCAGTACTTC
17,-,TRBJ2-5,TRBV30,-,CAWSVWRLGQGRETQYF,TGTGCCTGGAGTGTATGGCGCTTGGGGCAGGGAAGGGAGACCCAGTACTTC
13,-,TRBJ2-1,TRBV7-3,-,CASSHYRSSEQFF,TGTGCCAGCAGCCATTACCGTAGCAGTGAGCAGTTCTTC
15,-,TRBJ1-5,TRBV27,-,CASSLQGTSNQPQHF,TGTGCCAGCAGTTTACAGGGCACCAGCAATCAGCCCCAGCATTTT
16,-,TRBJ2-1,TRBV5-8,-,CASSSSLGRLYNEQFF,TGTGCCAGCAGCTCAAGTTTGGGGAGATTGTACAATGAGCAGTTCTTC
14,TRBD2,TRBJ2-7,TRBV5-1,-,CASSLGTSWEEQYF,TGCGCCAGCAGCTTGGGGACTAGCTGGGAAGAGCAGTACTTC
14,-,TRBJ1-6,TRBV19,-,CASSIHQGSSPLHF,TGTGCCAGTAGTATCCATCAGGGGAGTTCACCCCTCCACTTT
13,-,TRBJ2-1,TRBV4-2,-,CASSQTDGNEQFF,TGTGCCAGCAGCCAAACAGACGGCAATGAGCAGTTCTTC
17,TRBD2,TRBJ2-1,TRBV7-2,-,CATIAGGPSSSYNEQFF,TGTGCCACCATAGCGGGAGGCCCCTCCAGCTCCTACAATGAGCAGTTCTTC
14,-,TRBJ2-2,TRBV6-2/TRBV6-3,-,CASSFLASTGELFF,TGTGCCAGCAGTTTCCTCGCTAGCACCGGGGAGCTGTTTTTT
16,TRBD2,TRBJ2-7,TRBV6-5,-,CASSYGYGRRSYEQYF,TGTGCCAGCAGTTACGGGTACGGGAGGAGGTCCTACGAGCAGTACTTC
17,-,TRBJ1-5,TRBV12-2,-,CASRLGAGHHSNQPQHF,TGTGCAAGTCGCTTAGGTGCAGGGCACCATAGCAATCAGCCCCAGCATTTT
15,TRBD1,TRBJ1-3,TRBV7-2,-,CASTQNRGPSNTIYF,TGTGCCAGCACTCAAAACAGGGGTCCCTCAAACACCATATATTTT
15,-,TRBJ2-2,TRBV15,-,CATSRDSYGTGELFF,TGTGCCACCAGCAGAGATTCCTACGGCACCGGGGAGCTGTTTTTT
15,TRBD1,TRBJ1-5,TRBV5-8,-,CASSAGQGGNQPQHF,TGTGCCAGCAGCGCGGGACAGGGTGGCAATCAGCCCCAGCATTTT
13,TRBD1,TRBJ2-7,TRBV27,-,CASSLQTGVEQYF,TGTGCCAGCAGTTTACAAACAGGGGTCGAGCAGTACTTC
12,-,TRBJ2-2,TRBV7-3,-,CASSLMGDKLFF,TGTGCCAGCAGCTTAATGGGGGACAAGCTGTTTTTT
14,-,TRBJ1-1,TRBV27,-,CASSHLPPGTEAFF,TGTGCCAGCAGTCACCTACCCCCGGGGACTGAAGCTTTCTTT
13,-,TRBJ1-2,TRBV2,-,CASSVTANYGYTF,TGTGCCAGCAGTGTTACAGCTAACTATGGCTACACCTTC
15,TRBD2,TRBJ2-1,TRBV18,-,CASSLGTSPQGEQFF,TGTGCCAGCTCACTCGGGACTAGCCCCCAGGGTGAGCAGTTCTTC
13,-,TRBJ1-5,TRBV6-5,-,CASTGAGNQPQHF,TGTGCCAGCACAGGGGCGGGCAATCAGCCCCAGCATTTT
15,TRBD1,TRBJ1-5,TRBV18,-,CASSPLGQANQPQHF,TGTGCCAGCTCACCACTAGGACAGGCCAATCAGCCCCAGCATTTT
15,-,TRBJ2-4,TRBV19,-,CASSTPLGGVDIQYF,TGTGCCAGTAGTACTCCTCTAGGAGGGGTGGACATTCAGTACTTC
15,-,TRBJ2-2,TRBV28,-,CASRFPGGPDGELFF,TGTGCCAGCAGATTCCCCGGGGGGCCGGACGGGGAGCTGTTTTTT
16,-,TRBJ2-4,TRBV28,-,CASSLIRVGAKNIQYF,TGTGCCAGCAGTTTAATTCGCGTCGGAGCCAAAAACATTCAGTACTTC
15,TRBD2,TRBJ2-2,TRBV28,-,CASTPAGGATGELFF,TGTGCCAGCACCCCGGCGGGGGGCGCGACCGGGGAGCTGTTTTTT
16,TRBD1,TRBJ2-2,TRBV25-1,-,CASSLPGTGSTGELFF,TGTGCCAGCAGTTTACCCGGGACAGGGAGTACCGGGGAGCTGTTTTTT
16,TRBD1,TRBJ2-2,TRBV24-1,-,CATSDSDRGGTGELFF,TGTGCCACCAGTGATTCGGACAGGGGGGGAACCGGGGAGCTGTTTTTT
14,TRBD2,TRBJ2-7,TRBV7-2,-,CASSSAGGRYEQYF,TGTGCCAGCAGCTCAGCGGGGGGGAGGTACGAGCAGTACTTC
15,TRBD1,TRBJ1-6,TRBV2,-,CASSEMGQGYSPLHF,TGTGCCAGCAGTGAAATGGGACAGGGGTATTCACCCCTCCACTTT
14,-,TRBJ1-4,TRBV3-1/TRBV3-2,-,CASRGSGIKEKLFF,TGTGCCAGCAGGGGGTCAGGGATCAAAGAAAAACTGTTTTTT
15,TRBD2,TRBJ2-1,TRBV6-1,-,CASSEGASGNNEQFF,TGTGCCAGCAGTGAAGGGGCTAGCGGGAACAATGAGCAGTTCTTC
14,-,TRBJ1-6,TRBV7-9,-,CASSLAQGYSPLHF,TGTGCCAGCAGCTTAGCACAGGGTTATTCACCCCTCCACTTT
15,TRBD2,TRBJ2-3,TRBV30,-,CAWSPVGGRKDTQYF,TGTGCCTGGAGTCCGGTTGGCGGGAGGAAAGATACGCAGTATTTT
13,-,TRBJ2-2,TRBV3-1/TRBV3-2,-,CASSQTGSGELFF,TGTGCCAGCAGCCAAACGGGATCCGGGGAGCTGTTTTTT
14,-,TRBJ1-2,TRBV27,once,CASSPYASSHGYTF,TGTGCCAGCAGTCCCTACGCATCGAGTCATGGCTACACCTTC
16,TRBD1,TRBJ2-1,TRBV7-6,-,CASSARTGLYGNEQFF,TGTGCCAGCAGCGCCAGGACAGGGTTATATGGAAATGAGCAGTTCTTC
14,TRBD2,TRBJ2-7,TRBV5-1,few,CASSPGSGAYEQYF,TGCGCCAGCTCCCCCGGAAGCGGGGCCTACGAGCAGTACTTC
16,TRBD1,TRBJ2-1,TRBV7-2,-,CASSSPPGQGGREQFF,TGTGCCAGCAGCTCCCCCCCGGGACAGGGGGGTCGAGAGCAGTTCTTC
16,TRBD2,TRBJ2-1,TRBV7-3,-,CASSSTRTSRNNEQFF,TGTGCCAGCAGCTCAACCCGGACTAGCCGGAATAATGAGCAGTTCTTC
13,TRBD1,TRBJ2-7,TRBV18,-,CASSTPDRGEQYF,TGTGCCAGCTCGACCCCCGACAGGGGCGAGCAGTACTTC
13,-,TRBJ2-1,TRBV11-3,once,CASSLVTGYEQFF,TGTGCCAGCAGCTTAGTAACAGGCTATGAGCAGTTCTTC
16,-,TRBJ2-3,TRBV4-3,-,CASSQGEPLFGDTQYF,TGCGCCAGCAGCCAAGGGGAGCCCCTCTTCGGGGATACGCAGTATTTT
16,TRBD2,TRBJ2-1,TRBV18,-,CASSPRTSGTYNEQFF,TGTGCCAGCTCACCCCGGACTAGCGGGACATACAATGAGCAGTTCTTC
15,TRBD1,TRBJ1-1,TRBV19,-,CASSARTGVDTEAFF,TGTGCCAGTAGTGCCAGGACAGGGGTTGACACTGAAGCTTTCTTT
15,TRBD2,TRBJ2-1,TRBV5-1,-,CASSLSAGVGNEQFF,TGCGCCAGCAGCTTGTCTGCGGGAGTAGGCAATGAGCAGTTCTTC
14,TRBD1,TRBJ2-7,TRBV9,-,CASSDGQALYEQYF,TGTGCCAGCAGCGATGGACAGGCCCTCTACGAGCAGTACTTC
16,TRBD1,TRBJ1-4,TRBV15,-,CATSRQTGSLGEKLFF,TGTGCCACCAGCAGACAGACAGGGAGTCTAGGAGAAAAACTGTTTTTT